This paragraph covers one TCR beta chain sequence. The antigen it binds to is not known. It has no much larger one-base neighbor in the sample; base qualities were not kept. In the first month after transplant, blood samples were collected up to 4 times, and after that at least monthly when available. The library was produced with the immunoSEQ multiplex PCR assay. High-throughput TCR-beta CDR3 sequencing of genomic DNA from most patients was performed by Adaptive Biotechnologies. The study's processing was this. Adaptive's ImmunoSEQ software supplied the TCR sequencing data for 18 patients, while MiXCR and VDJtools were used to process a few other patients. CDR3 nucleotide sequences shared between donor and recipient were removed because their origin could not be assigned. To be classed as alloreactive, a clone needed at least 2-fold expansion over unstimulated cells and a minimum CFSE-low frequency of 0.002% (template counts) or 0.001% (read counts). Clones detected in sequenced pre-transplant spleen, lymph node, or MLR CFSE-low populations of the donor or recipient were defined as mappable. Cumulative frequency of alloreactive clones was calculated as a percentage of all sequences weighted by copy number. What TCRdb holds here is the immuneACCESS table cut down to in-frame rearrangements. Part of the clones is not present; checked against another copy, under half of the missing clones reflect an unresolved V gene, and the others are unexplained. For V, J and clone size, that table is used; D and trimming come from the DNA. This sample has about 97,000 clones in its table, and approximately 90% of those were observed once. The ten top clones hold around 16% of the sample.

Measured from the cysteine to the phenylalanine, the CDR3 is 15 residues long. The retained sequence is limited to the CDR3, 45 bases, with the frame set at the first base. The germline V gene (reference sequence) yields SEHNR for CDR1 and FQNEAQ for CDR2. Between the V and J ends, shortened by 1 base and 5 bases respectively, the junction contains 14 bases. The sample comes from a study of graft-versus-host responses after intestinal transplantation (dated by TCRdb to about 2021). In terms of the full investigation: The transplants that recipients received were multivisceral, liver-intestinal, or isolated intestinal. Every recipient was given anti-thymocyte globulin induction, then maintenance tacrolimus and steroids for around three years. The cohort enrolled 20 to 30 intestinal transplant recipients including one retransplant, and a few patients lacking pretransplant specimens were excluded. Samples from three later patients were sequenced in-house on an Illumina MiSeq with MiXCR processing rather than by the commercial service. Alloreactive clones were identified by sequencing pre-transplant mixed lymphocyte reaction products and comparing them with unstimulated pre-transplant donor and recipient T cells. After intestinal transplantation, graft-versus-host and host-versus-graft alloreactive T cell clones were followed in the graft, circulation and bone marrow using bulk TCR-beta CDR3 sequencing. A peak of at least 4% donor T cells among recipient peripheral blood mononuclear cells was the definition used for donor T cell macrochimerism. Broad study findings and their caveats: Early after transplant, peak levels of circulating GvH clones were found to be associated with declines in HvG clones. Conclusions were limited by the relatively low number and heterogeneity of intestinal transplant patients. High GvH to HvG T cell clonal ratios were observed in the allografts of patients with donor T cell macrochimerism. GvH clones turned up in recipient bone marrow, with some appearing earlier in ileal mucosa or blood, a pattern consistent with an intestinal mucosal origin.

The rearrangement combines TRBV7-9 with TRBJ2-5; the D gene is perhaps TRBD1, from 5 matching bases. The input for sequencing was PBMCs, taken approximately 470 days after intestinal transplant. This sequence was found in a human patient who received an intestinal transplant, so some T cells may come from the graft donor. CDR3 protein: CASSLGQWAAETQYF. The nucleotide sequence reads TGTGCCAGCAGCTTAGGACAGTGGGCGGCCGAGACCCAGTACTTC.